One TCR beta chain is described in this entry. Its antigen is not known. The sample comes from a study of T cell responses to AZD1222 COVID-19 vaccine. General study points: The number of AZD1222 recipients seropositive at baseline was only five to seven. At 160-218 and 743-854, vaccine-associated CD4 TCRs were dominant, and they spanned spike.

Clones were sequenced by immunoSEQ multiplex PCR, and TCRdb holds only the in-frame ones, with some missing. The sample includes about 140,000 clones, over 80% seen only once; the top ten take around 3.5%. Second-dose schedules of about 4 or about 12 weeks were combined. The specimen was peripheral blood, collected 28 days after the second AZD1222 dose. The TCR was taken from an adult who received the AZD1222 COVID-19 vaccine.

CDR3 DNA sequence: TGTGCCAGCAGCCCGGGACTAGCGGGGGGCAATGAGCAGTTCTTC. This gives the protein CASSPGLAGGNEQFF. V usage is TRBV6-6 and J usage is TRBJ2-1, with 15 bases that match TRBD2. The CDR3 has 15 amino acids. V gave up 6 bases and J gave up 6 bases; unmatched junction bases: 3. The germline V gene encodes CDR1 MNHNY and CDR2 SVGAGI (reference sequence).